This T cell receptor beta chain was recovered during a study of blood T cell repertoires in COVID-19. Here immunoSEQ multiplex PCR was the method, and the copy in TCRdb shows in-frame clones only, minus some. The repertoire holds hundreds of thousands of clones, approximately 90% seen once, with 3% in the top ten. The CDR3 is 13 amino acids. CDR1 and CDR2 (germline): SQVTM, ANQGSEA. Trimming cost V 4 bases and J 8 bases, with 14 bases left between them. What the recovered Cohort 3 donors had was two negative PCRs, clearance, or symptom resolution. The sample taken for sequencing was PBMCs or T cells enriched from blood (not recorded which). This chain joins TRBV29-1 and TRBJ1-4; D is ambiguous. This TCR was sampled from a woman aged 50 to 60 who had recovered from COVID-19. The CDR3 sequence is CSVADWRREKLFF. In DNA, the CDR3 is TGCAGCGTTGCCGACTGGAGGAGGGAAAAACTGTTTTTT. The variable domain in full, with the rest retrieved from reference TRBV29-1 and TRBJ1-4, is SAVISQKPSRDICQRGTSLTIQCQVDSQVTMMFWYRQQPGQSLTLIATANQGSEATYESGFVIDKFPISRPNLTFSTLTVSNMSPEDSSIYLCSVADWRREKLFFGSGTQLSVL.